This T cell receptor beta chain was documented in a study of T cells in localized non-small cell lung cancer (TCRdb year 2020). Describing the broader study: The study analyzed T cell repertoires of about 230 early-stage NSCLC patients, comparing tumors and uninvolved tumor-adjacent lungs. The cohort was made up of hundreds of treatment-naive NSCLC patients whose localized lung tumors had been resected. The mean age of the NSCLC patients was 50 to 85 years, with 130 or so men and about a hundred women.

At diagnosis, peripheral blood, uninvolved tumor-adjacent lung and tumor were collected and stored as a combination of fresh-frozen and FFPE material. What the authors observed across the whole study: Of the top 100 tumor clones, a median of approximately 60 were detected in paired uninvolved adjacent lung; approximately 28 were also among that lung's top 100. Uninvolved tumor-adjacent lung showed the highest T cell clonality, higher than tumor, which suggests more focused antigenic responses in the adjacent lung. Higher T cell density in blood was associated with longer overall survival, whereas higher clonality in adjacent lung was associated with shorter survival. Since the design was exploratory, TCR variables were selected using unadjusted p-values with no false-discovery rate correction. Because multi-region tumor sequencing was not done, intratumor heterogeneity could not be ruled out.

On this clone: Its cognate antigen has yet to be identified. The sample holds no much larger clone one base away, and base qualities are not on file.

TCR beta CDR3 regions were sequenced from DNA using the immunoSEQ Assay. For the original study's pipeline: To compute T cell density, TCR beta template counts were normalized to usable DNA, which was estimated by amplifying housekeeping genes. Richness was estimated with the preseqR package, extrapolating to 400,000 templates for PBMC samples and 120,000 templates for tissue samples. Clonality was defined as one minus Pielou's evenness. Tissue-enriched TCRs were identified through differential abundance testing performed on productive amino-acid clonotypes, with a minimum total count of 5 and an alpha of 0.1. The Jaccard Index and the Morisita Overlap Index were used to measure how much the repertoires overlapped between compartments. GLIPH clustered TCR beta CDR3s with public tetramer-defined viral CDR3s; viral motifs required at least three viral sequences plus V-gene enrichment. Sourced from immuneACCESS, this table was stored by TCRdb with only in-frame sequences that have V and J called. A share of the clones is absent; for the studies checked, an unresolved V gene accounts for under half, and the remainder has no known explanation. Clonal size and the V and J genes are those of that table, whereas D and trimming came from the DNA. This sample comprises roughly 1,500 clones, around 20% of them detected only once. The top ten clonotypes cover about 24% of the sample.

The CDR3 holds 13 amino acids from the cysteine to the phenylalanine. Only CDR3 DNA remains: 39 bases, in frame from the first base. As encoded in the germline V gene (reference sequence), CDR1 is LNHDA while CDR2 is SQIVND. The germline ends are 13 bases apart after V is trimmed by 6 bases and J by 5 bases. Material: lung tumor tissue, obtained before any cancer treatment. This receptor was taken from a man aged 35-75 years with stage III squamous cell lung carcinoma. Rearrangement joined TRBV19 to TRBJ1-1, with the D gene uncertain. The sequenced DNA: TGTGCCAGTAGCACTCCTCAGAGGACTGAAGCTTTCTTT. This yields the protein CASSTPQRTEAFF.